Ten or more counts support the clone carrying this T cell receptor (beta chain). Its specificity is not known. The investigators amplified TCR beta CDR3 regions from RNA transcripts. HTBI primers were employed in a first-round RT-PCR of the TCR CDR3. TCRdb reanalysed the multiplex PCR reads using MiXCR and keeps one entry per CDR3 protein. The table records around 200,000 distinct CDR3 sequences, around 18% of them present only once. The CDR3 contains 16 residues. CDR1 and CDR2 from the germline V gene are DFQATT and SNEGSKA (reference sequence). Germline trimming cut 0 bases from V and 8 bases from J; bases unmatched to any gene: 12. The data originate from a study of T cells in Graves' hyperthyroidism and ophthalmopathy. Across the study: Peripheral blood was drawn at first diagnosis, prior to all treatment.

Findings and limits, study-wide: Researchers found most expanded thyroid clonotypes above 0.001 in blood as well.

Hyperthyroidism of Graves' type that showed no ophthalmopathy progression within 18 months was stable. The study left out patients who had uncontrolled infection, other autoimmune disease, pregnancy or lactation. This clonotype was sampled from a man aged 35-49 years with Graves' hyperthyroidism. Sequencing was done on a sample of blood. The rearrangement uses TRBV20-1 and TRBJ2-3; TRBD1 aligns across 9 bases. The CDR3 protein is CSARDLTGQGIGTQYF. Written as DNA, the CDR3 is TGCAGTGCTAGAGACCTGACGGGACAGGGTATAGGTACGCAGTATTTT.